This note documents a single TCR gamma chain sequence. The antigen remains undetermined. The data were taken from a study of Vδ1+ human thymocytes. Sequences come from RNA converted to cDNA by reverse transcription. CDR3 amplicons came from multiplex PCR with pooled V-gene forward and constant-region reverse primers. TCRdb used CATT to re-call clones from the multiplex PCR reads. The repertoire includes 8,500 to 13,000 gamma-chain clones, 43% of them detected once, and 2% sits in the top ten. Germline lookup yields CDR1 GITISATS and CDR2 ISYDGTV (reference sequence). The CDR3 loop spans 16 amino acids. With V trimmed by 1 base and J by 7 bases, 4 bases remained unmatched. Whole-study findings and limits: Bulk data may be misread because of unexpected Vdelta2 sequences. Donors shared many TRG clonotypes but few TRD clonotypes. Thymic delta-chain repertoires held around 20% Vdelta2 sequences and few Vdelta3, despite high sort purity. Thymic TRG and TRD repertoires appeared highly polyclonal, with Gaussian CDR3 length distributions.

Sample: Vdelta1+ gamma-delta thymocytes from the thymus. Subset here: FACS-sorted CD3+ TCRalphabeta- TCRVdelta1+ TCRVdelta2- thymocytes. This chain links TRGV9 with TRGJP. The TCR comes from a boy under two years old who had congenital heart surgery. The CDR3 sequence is CALWEVNELGKKIKVF. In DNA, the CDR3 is TGTGCCTTGTGGGAGGTTAACGAGTTGGGCAAAAAAATCAAGGTATTT.